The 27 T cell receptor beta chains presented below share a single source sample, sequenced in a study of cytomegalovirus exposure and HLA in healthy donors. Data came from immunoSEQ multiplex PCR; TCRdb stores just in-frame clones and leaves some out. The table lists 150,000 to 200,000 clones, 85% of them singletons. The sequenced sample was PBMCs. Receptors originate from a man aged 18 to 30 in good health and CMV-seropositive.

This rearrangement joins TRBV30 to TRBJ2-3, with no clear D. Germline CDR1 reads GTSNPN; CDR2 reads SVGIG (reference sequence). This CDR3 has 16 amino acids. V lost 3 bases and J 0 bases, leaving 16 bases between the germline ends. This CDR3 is CAWSRMPSTSTDTQYF. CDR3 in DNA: TGTGCCTGGAGCCGCATGCCAAGTACTAGCACAGATACGCAGTATTTT. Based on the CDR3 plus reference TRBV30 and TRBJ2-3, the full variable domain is SQTIHQWPATLVQPVGSPLSLECTVEGTSNPNLYWYRQAAGRGLQLLFYSVGIGQISSEVPQNLSASRPQDRQFILSSKKLLLSDSGFYLCAWSRMPSTSTDTQYFGPGTRLTVL.

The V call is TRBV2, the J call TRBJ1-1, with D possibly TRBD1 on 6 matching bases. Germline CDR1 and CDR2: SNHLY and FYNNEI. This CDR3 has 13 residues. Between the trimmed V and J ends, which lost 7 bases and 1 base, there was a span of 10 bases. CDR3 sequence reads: CASKSQGNTEAFF. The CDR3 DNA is TGTGCCAGCAAATCACAGGGGAACACTGAAGCTTTCTTT.

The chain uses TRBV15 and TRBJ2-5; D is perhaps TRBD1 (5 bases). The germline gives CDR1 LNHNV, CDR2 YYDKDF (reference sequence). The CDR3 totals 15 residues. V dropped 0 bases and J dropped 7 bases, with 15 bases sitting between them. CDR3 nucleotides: TGTGCCACCAGCAGAGACGTGACAGACGCTGCGACCCAGTACTTC. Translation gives CATSRDVTDAATQYF.

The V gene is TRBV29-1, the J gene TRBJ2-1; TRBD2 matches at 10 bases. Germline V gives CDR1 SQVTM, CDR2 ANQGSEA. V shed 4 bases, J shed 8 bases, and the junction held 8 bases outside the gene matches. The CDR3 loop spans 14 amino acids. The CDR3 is CSVARLAGDYEQFF. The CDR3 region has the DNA TGCAGCGTTGCAAGGCTAGCGGGAGACTATGAGCAGTTCTTC.

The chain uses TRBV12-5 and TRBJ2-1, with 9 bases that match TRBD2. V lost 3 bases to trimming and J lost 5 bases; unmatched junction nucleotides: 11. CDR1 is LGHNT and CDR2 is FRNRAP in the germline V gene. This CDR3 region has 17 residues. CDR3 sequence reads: CASGFSGGRGWDNEQFF. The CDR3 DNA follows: TGTGCTAGTGGTTTCAGCGGGGGGCGAGGGTGGGACAATGAGCAGTTCTTC.

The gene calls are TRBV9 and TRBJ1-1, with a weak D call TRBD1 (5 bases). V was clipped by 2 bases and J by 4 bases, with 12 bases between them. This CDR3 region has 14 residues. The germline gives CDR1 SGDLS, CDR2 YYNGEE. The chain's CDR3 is CASSVGSGFTEAFF. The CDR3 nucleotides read TGTGCCAGCAGCGTGGGATCAGGGTTCACTGAAGCTTTCTTT.

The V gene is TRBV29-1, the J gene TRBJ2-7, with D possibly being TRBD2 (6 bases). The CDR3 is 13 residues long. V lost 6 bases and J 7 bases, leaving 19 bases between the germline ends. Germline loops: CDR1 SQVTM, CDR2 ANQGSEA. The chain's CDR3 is CSVLGGGAGEQYF. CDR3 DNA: TGCAGCGTCCTTGGTGGCGGGGCGGGTGAGCAGTACTTC.

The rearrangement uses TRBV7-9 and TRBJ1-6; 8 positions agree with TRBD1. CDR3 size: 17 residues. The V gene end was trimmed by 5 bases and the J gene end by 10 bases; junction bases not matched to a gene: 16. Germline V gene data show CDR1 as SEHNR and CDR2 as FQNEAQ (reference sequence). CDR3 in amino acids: CASSTRGTGGRESPLHF. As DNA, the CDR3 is TGTGCCAGCAGCACTCGCGGAACAGGGGGTCGGGAGTCACCCCTCCACTTT.

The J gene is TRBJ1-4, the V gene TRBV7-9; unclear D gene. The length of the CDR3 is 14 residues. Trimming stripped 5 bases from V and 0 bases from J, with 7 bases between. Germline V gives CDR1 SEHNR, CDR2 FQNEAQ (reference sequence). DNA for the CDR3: TGTGCCAGCAGCGTGTCTGCAACTAATGAAAAACTGTTTTTT. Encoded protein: CASSVSATNEKLFF.

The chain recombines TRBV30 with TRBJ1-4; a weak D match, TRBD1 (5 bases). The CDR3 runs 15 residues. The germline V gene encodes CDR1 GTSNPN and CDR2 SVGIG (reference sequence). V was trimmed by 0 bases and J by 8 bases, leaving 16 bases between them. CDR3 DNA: TGTGCCTGGAGTGTAGGGGCAGGGTCGGTCGAAAAACTGTTTTTT. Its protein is CAWSVGAGSVEKLFF. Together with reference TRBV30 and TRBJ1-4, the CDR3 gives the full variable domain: SQTIHQWPATLVQPVGSPLSLECTVEGTSNPNLYWYRQAAGRGLQLLFYSVGIGQISSEVPQNLSASRPQDRQFILSSKKLLLSDSGFYLCAWSVGAGSVEKLFFGSGTQLSVL.

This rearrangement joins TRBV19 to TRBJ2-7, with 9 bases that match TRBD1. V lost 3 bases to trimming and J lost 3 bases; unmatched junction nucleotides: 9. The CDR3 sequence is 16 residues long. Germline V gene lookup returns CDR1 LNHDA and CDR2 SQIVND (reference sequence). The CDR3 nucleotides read TGTGCCAGTAGTATTGGGGATGGACAGGGGCGCTACGAGCAGTACTTC. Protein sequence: CASSIGDGQGRYEQYF.

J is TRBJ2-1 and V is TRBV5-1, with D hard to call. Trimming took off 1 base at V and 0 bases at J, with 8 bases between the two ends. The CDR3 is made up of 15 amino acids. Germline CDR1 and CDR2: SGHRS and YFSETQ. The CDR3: CASSLFASSYNEQFF. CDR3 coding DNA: TGCGCCAGCAGCTTGTTCGCCAGCTCCTACAATGAGCAGTTCTTC.

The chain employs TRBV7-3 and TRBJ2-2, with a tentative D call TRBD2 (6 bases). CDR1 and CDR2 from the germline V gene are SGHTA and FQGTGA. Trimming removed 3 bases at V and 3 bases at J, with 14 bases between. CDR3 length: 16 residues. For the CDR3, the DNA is TGTGCCAGCAGCTTCAAAGGGATAGCGGACACCGGGGAGCTGTTTTTT. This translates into CASSFKGIADTGELFF.

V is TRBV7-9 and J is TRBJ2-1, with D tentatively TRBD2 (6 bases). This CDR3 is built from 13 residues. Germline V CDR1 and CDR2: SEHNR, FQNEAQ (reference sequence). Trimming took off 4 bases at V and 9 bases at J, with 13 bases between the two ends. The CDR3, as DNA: TGTGCCAGCAGCTCCTTCGGAGGGACTGAGCAGTTCTTC. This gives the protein CASSSFGGTEQFF.

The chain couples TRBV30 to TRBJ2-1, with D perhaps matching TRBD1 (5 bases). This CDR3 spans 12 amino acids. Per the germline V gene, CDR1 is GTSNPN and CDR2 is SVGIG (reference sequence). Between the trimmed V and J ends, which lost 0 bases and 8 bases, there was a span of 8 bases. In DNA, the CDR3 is TGTGCCTGGAGTGTACAAGGGGATGAGCAGTTCTTC. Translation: CAWSVQGDEQFF.

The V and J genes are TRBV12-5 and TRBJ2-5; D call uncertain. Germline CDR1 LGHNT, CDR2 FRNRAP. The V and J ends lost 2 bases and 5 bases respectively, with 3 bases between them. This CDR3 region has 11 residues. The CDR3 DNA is TGTGCTAGTGGTTTGTCGGAGACCCAGTACTTC. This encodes CASGLSETQYF. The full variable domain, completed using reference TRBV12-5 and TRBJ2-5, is DARVTQTPRHKVTEMGQEVTMRCQPILGHNTVFWYRQTMMQGLELLAYFRNRAPLDDSGMPKDRFSAEMPDATLATLKIQPSEPRDSAVYFCASGLSETQYFGPGTRLLVL.

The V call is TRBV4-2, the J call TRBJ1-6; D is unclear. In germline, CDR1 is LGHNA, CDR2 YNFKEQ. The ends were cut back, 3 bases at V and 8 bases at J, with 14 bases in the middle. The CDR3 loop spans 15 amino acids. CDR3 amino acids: CASSQRAAWDSPLHF. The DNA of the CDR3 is TGTGCCAGCAGCCAGCGGGCAGCCTGGGATTCACCCCTCCACTTT.

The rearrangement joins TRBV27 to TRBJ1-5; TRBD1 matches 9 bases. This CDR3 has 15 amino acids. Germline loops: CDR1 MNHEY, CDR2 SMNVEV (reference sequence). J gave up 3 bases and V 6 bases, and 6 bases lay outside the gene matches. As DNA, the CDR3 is TGTGCCAGCAGCCCCACAGGGGGCTCCAATCAGCCCCAGCATTTT. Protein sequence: CASSPTGGSNQPQHF.

The CDR3, as DNA: TGTGCCACGCGGGGGACAACAGATACGCAGTATTTT. This translates into CATRGTTDTQYF. J is TRBJ2-3 and V is TRBV28; D is perhaps TRBD2 (7 bases). The CDR3 consists of 12 residues. Trimming cost V 10 bases and J 3 bases, with 11 bases left between them. Germline V gene data show CDR1 as MDHEN and CDR2 as SYDVKM.

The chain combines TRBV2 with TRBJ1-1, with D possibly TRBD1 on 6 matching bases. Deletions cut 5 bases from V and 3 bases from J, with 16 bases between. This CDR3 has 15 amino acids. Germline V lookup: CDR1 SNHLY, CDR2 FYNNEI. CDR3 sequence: CASSKEKGVHTEAFF. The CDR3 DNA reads TGTGCCAGCAGTAAAGAGAAGGGGGTCCACACTGAAGCTTTCTTT.

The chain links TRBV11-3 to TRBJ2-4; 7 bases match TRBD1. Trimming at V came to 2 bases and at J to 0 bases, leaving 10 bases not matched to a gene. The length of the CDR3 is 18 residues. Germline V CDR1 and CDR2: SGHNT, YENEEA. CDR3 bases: TGTGCCAGCAGCTTAAGCGCCCCTAGGGGGCTAGCCAAAAACATTCAGTACTTC. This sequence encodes CASSLSAPRGLAKNIQYF.

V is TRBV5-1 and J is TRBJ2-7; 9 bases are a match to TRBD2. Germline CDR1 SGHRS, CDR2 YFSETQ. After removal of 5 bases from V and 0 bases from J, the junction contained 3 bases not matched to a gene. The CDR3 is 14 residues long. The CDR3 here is CASRLTSGSYEQYF. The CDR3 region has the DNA TGCGCCAGCAGACTGACTAGCGGCTCCTACGAGCAGTACTTC.

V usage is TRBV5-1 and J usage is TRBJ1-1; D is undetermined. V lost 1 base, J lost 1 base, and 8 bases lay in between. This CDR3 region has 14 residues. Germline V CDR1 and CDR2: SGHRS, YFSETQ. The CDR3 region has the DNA TGCGCCAGCAGCTTGACCCCGGGGAACACTGAAGCTTTCTTT. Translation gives CASSLTPGNTEAFF.

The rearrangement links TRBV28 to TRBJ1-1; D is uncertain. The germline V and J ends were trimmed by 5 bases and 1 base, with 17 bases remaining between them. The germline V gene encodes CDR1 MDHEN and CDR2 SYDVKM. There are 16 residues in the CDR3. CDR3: CASSPINSMRNTEAFF. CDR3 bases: TGTGCCAGCAGTCCCATCAATTCCATGAGGAACACTGAAGCTTTCTTT.

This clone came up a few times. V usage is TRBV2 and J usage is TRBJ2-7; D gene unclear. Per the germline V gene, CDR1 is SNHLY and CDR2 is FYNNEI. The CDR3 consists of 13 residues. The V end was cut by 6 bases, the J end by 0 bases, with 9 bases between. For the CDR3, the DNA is TGTGCCAGCAGCCACCCAGTCTCCTACGAGCAGTACTTC. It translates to CASSHPVSYEQYF.

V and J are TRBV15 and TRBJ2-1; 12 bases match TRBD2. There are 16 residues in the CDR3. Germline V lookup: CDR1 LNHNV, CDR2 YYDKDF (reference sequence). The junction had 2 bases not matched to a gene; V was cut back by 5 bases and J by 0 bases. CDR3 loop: CATSETSGSSYNEQFF. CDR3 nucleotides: TGTGCCACCAGCGAGACTAGCGGGAGCTCCTACAATGAGCAGTTCTTC. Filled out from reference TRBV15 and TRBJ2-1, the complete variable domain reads DAMVIQNPRYQVTQFGKPVTLSCSQTLNHNVMYWYQQKSSQAPKLLFHYYDKDFNNEADTPDNFQSRRPNTSFCFLDIRSPGLGDTAMYLCATSETSGSSYNEQFFGPGTRLTVL.

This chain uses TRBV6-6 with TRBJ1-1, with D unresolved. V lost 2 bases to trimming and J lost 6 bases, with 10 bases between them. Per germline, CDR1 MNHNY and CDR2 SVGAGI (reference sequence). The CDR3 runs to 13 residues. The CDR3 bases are TGTGCCAGCAGTTACGGGCAGAGTGCTGAAGCTTTCTTT. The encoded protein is CASSYGQSAEAFF.